This T cell receptor beta chain was identified in a study of OX40 agonist ivuxolimab in advanced cancers. Study-level findings and limits: At 0.1 to 3.0 mg/kg, clonal expansion of CD4+ and CD8+ blood T cells had occurred by week 6.

In the case of this clone: Its target is not known.

Assay: immunoSEQ multiplex PCR; the TCRdb copy retains only in-frame clones and omits some. The sample comprises around 15,000 clones, under 85% of which are singletons, and around 33% rests with the top ten. Sample: CD4+ or CD8+ T cells sorted from blood, taken in a trial of the OX40 agonist ivuxolimab. The clonotype originates from an adult with an advanced solid tumor such as melanoma, head and neck, liver or kidney cancer.

The CDR3 is CASSWGGRATIYF. For the CDR3, the DNA is TGTGCCAGCAGTTGGGGGGGGAGAGCCACCATATATTTT. V gene TRBV28 combines with J gene TRBJ1-3, with D perhaps matching TRBD1 (5 bases). Trimming pared 4 bases from V and 9 bases from J, leaving 13 bases between. Germline V gene lookup returns CDR1 MDHEN and CDR2 SYDVKM. The CDR3 runs to 13 residues.